The present TCR beta chain was sequenced within a study of blood T cell repertoires in COVID-19. Overall study: Samples representing acute and convalescent COVID-19 were sourced from the United States, Italy and Spain. PBMCs, B-cell-depleted T cells, or T cells were the source of the cDNA or gDNA that made up the material.

V was pared by 5 bases and J by 4 bases, with 15 bases between. The CDR3 extends over 15 amino acids. Germline V gene lookup returns CDR1 MGHDK and CDR2 SYGVNS. In the original processing: From reference gene primer amplification, estimates of nucleated cell counts were derived. The data were produced by immunoSEQ multiplex PCR, yet TCRdb's version contains in-frame clones alone and is incomplete. V, J and clone size are those of that table, while D and trimming were read from the DNA. This sample has under 300,000 clones, with around 80% found just once. Sequencing was performed on peripheral blood. V usage is TRBV25-1 and J usage is TRBJ2-1; D is possibly TRBD2 (7 bases). The sequence was obtained from a middle-aged woman who had recovered from COVID-19. Here the CDR3 reads CASSTREGVYNEQFF. The CDR3 DNA reads as TGTGCCAGCAGTACGAGGGAGGGGGTTTACAATGAGCAGTTCTTC.